The 3 T cell receptor beta chains listed next were all sequenced from one sample in a study of somatic mutations in cytotoxic T cells in rheumatoid arthritis. Data came from immunoSEQ multiplex PCR; TCRdb stores just in-frame clones and leaves some out. The sample holds about 25,000 clones, roughly 80% seen once. The material sequenced was CD8+ T cells sorted from blood. These receptors came from a woman aged 18 to 35 in good health.

The chain links TRBV30 to TRBJ2-7; tentatively, D is TRBD1 (7 bases). V dropped 1 base and J dropped 4 bases, with 14 bases sitting between them. Germline CDR1 GTSNPN, CDR2 SVGIG (reference sequence). The length of the CDR3 is 14 residues. CDR3 loop: CAWSATGRIYEQYF. The CDR3 nucleotides read TGTGCCTGGAGTGCGACAGGGAGGATTTACGAGCAGTACTTC.

This clone came up once. The chain uses TRBV28 and TRBJ2-5; D is unresolved. CDR1 and CDR2 (germline): MDHEN, SYDVKM. The germline V and J ends were trimmed by 7 bases and 5 bases, with 17 bases remaining between them. This CDR3 region has 14 residues. CDR3 sequence: CASTLHGSVETQYF. Here the CDR3 DNA reads TGTGCCAGCACCCTCCATGGGTCCGTGGAGACCCAGTACTTC.

The rearrangement links TRBV25-1 to TRBJ2-3; 7 bases align to TRBD2. V lost 0 bases to trimming and J lost 4 bases; unmatched junction nucleotides: 4. The CDR3 totals 15 residues. Germline assignment: CDR1 MGHDK and CDR2 SYGVNS. CDR3 bases: TGTGCCAGCAGTGAATATGGGAGGGCCGCAGATACGCAGTATTTT. It translates to CASSEYGRAADTQYF.